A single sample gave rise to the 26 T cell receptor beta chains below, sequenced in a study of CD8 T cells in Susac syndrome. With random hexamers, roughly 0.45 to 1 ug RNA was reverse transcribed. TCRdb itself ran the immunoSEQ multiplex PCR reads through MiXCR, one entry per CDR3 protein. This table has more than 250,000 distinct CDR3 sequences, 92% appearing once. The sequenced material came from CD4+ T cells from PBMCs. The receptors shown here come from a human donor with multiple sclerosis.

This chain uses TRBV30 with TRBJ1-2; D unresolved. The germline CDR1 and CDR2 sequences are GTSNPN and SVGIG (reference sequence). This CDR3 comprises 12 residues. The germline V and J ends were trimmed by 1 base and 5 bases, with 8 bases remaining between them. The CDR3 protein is CAWSGEPYGYTF. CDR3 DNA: TGTGCCTGGAGTGGCGAACCGTATGGCTACACCTTC.

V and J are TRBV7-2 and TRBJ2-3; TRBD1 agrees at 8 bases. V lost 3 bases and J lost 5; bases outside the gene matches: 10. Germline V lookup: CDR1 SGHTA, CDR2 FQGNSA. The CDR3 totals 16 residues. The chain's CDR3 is CASSFSPGTGGDTQYF. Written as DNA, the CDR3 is TGTGCCAGCAGCTTTTCGCCTGGGACAGGAGGAGATACGCAGTATTTT. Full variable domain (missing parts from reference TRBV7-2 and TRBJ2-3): GAGVSQSPSNKVTEKGKDVELRCDPISGHTALYWYRQSLGQGLEFLIYFQGNSAPDKSGLPSDRFSAERTGGSVSTLTIQRTQQEDSAVYLCASSFSPGTGGDTQYFGPGTRLTVL.

The CDR3 region has the DNA TGTGCCAGCAGCTTGGTCGGGACTAGCGGGTTACAGAACACCGGGGAGCTGTTTTTT. Its protein product is CASSLVGTSGLQNTGELFF. This chain links TRBV5-6 with TRBJ2-2; 12 bases map to TRBD2. V shed 0 bases, J shed 1 base, and the junction held 7 bases outside the gene matches. The CDR3 spans 19 residues. Germline-derived CDR1 and CDR2 are SGHDT and YYEEEE.

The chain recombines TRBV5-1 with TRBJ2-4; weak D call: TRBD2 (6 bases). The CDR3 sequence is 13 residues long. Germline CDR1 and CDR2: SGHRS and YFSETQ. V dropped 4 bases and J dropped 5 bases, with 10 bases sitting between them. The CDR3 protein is CASSGGRENIQYF. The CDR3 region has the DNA TGCGCCAGCAGCGGAGGGCGGGAAAACATTCAGTACTTC.

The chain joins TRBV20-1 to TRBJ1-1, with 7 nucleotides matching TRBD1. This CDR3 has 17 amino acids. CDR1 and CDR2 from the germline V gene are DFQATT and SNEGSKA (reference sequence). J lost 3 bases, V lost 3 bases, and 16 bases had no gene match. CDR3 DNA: TGCAGTGCTAGCAGGGGGTCCGAGGTGGTGGTAGACACTGAAGCTTTCTTT. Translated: CSASRGSEVVVDTEAFF.

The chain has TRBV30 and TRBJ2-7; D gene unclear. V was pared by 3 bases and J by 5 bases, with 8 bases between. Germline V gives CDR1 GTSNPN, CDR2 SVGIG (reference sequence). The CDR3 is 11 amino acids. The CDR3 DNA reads TGTGCCTGGAGCGGTCGGGACGAGCAGTACTTC. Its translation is CAWSGRDEQYF.

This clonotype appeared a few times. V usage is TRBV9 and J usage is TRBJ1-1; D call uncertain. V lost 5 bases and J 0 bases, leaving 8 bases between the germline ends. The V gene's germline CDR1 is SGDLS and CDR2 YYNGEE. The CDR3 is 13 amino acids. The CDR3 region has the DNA TGTGCCAGCAGTGTTCAGGTGAACACTGAAGCTTTCTTT. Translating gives CASSVQVNTEAFF.

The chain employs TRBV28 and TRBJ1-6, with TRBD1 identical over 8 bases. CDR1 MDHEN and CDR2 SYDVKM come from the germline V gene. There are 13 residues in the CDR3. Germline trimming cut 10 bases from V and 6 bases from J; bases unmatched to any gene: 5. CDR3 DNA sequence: TGTGCCATCCGGGACAGGAGTAATTCACCCCTCCACTTT. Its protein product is CAIRDRSNSPLHF.

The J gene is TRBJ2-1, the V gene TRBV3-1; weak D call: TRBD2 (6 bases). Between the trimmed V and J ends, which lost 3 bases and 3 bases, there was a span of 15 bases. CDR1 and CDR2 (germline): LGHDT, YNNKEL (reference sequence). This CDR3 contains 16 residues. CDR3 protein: CASSQLLGSNYNEQFF. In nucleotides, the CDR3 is TGTGCCAGCAGCCAGTTGCTCGGGAGTAACTACAATGAGCAGTTCTTC.

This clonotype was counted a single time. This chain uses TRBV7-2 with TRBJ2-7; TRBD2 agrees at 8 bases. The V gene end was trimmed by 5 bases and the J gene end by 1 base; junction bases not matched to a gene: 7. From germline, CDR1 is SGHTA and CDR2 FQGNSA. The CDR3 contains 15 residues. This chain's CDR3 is CASSAAAGGSYEQYF. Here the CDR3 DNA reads TGTGCCAGCAGCGCCGCCGCGGGAGGATCCTACGAGCAGTACTTC.

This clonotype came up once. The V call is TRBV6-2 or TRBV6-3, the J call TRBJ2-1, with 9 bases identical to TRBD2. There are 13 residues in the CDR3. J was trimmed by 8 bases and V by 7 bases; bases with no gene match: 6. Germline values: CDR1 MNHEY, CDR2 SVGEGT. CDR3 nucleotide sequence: TGTGCCAGCAAACGTAGCGGGGGCGATGAGCAGTTCTTC. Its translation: CASKRSGGDEQFF.

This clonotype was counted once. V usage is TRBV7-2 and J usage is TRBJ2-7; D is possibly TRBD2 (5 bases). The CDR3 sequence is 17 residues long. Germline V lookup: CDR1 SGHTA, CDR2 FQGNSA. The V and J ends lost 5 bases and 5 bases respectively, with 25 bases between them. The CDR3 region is CASSVFFLLGGENEQYF. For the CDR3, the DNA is TGTGCCAGCAGCGTATTCTTCCTTCTAGGAGGAGAAAACGAGCAGTACTTC.

CDR3 nucleotides: TGTGCCAGCAGTTACTCGCCCGGGACAGGCGGTGAAAAACTGTTTTTT. Translated, it gives CASSYSPGTGGEKLFF. The J gene is TRBJ1-4, the V gene TRBV6-5, with 8 positions matching TRBD1. The V segment lost 0 bases and the J segment 7 bases; nucleotides outside the gene matches: 7. CDR3 length: 16 residues. Looked up from germline, CDR1 is MNHEY and CDR2 is SVGAGI.

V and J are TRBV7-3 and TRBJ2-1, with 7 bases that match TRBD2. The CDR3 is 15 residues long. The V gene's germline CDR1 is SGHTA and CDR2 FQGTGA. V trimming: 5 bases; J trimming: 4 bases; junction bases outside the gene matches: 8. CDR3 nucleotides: TGTGCCAGCAGCGGCGAAGGCGGGGGTTACAATGAGCAGTTCTTC. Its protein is CASSGEGGGYNEQFF. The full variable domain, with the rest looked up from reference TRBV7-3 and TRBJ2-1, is GAGVSQTPSNKVTEKGKYVELRCDPISGHTALYWYRQSLGQGPEFLIYFQGTGAADDSGLPNDRFFAVRPEGSVSTLKIQRTERGDSAVYLCASSGEGGGYNEQFFGPGTRLTVL.

The CDR3 sequence: CASSFSYNEQFF. In DNA, the CDR3 is TGTGCCAGCAGCTTCTCCTACAATGAGCAGTTCTTC. The J gene is TRBJ2-1, the V gene TRBV7-2; D not certain. Trimming took 3 bases from V and 0 from J, leaving 0 bases between them. This CDR3 is built from 12 residues. Germline CDR1 SGHTA, CDR2 FQGNSA.

CDR3 residues: CASRTGCNTQYF. In DNA, the CDR3 is TGCGCCAGCAGAACGGGCTGCAATACGCAGTATTTT. V gene TRBV10-1 combines with J gene TRBJ2-3, with D unclear. V lost 6 bases, J lost 7 bases, and 11 bases lay in between. Germline CDR1 reads WNHNN; CDR2 reads SYGVQD (reference sequence). The CDR3 is 12 residues long.

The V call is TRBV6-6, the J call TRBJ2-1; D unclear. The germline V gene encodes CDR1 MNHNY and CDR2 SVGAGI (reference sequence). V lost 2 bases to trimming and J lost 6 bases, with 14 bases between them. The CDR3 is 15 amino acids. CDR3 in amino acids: CASSYKRDIPNEQFF. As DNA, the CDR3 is TGTGCCAGCAGTTACAAGCGTGATATCCCCAATGAGCAGTTCTTC.

The DNA of the CDR3 is TGCAGTGCTAGAGATACAGGGGGAAGCGCAGGAGAGACCCAGTACTTC. Translated, it gives CSARDTGGSAGETQYF. V usage is TRBV20-1 and J usage is TRBJ2-5, with TRBD1 matching 8 bases. V trimming: 0 bases; J trimming: 4 bases; junction bases outside the gene matches: 10. The CDR3 consists of 16 residues. From germline, CDR1 is DFQATT and CDR2 SNEGSKA (reference sequence).

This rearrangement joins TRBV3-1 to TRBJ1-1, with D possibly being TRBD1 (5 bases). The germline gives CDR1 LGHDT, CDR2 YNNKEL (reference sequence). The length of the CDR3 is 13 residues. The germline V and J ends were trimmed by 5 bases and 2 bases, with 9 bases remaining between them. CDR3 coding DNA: TGTGCCAGCAGCTCGACAGATAACACTGAAGCTTTCTTT. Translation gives CASSSTDNTEAFF.

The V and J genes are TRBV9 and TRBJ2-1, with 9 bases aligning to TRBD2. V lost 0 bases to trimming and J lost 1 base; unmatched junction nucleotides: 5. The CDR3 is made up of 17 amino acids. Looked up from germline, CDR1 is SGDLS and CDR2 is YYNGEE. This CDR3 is CASSVGGSGGSYNEQFF. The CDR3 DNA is TGTGCCAGCAGCGTAGGCGGTAGCGGGGGTTCCTACAATGAGCAGTTCTTC.

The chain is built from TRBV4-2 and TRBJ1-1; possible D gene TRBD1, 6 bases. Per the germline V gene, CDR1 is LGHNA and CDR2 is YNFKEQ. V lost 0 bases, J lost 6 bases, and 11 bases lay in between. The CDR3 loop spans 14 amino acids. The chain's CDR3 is CASSQDRGDAEAFF. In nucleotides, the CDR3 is TGTGCCAGCAGCCAAGACAGGGGCGACGCTGAAGCTTTCTTT.

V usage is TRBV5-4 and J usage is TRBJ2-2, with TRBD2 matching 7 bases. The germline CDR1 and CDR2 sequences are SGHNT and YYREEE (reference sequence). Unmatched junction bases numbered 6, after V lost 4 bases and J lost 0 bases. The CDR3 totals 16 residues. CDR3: CASSPGTNPNTGELFF. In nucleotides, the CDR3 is TGTGCCAGCAGCCCCGGGACTAACCCGAACACCGGGGAGCTGTTTTTT.

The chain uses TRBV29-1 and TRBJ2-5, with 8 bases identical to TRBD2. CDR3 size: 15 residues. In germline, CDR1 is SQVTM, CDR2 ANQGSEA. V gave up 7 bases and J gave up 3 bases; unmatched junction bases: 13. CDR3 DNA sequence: TGCAGCGCCCAGCGGGGGACTGCCGGAGAAGAGACCCAGTACTTC. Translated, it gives CSAQRGTAGEETQYF.

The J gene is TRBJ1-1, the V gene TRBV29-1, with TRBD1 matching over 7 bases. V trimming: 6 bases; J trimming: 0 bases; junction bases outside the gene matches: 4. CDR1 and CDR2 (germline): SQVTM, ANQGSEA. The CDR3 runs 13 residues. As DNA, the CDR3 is TGCAGCGTAGCGGGACAGATGAACACTGAAGCTTTCTTT. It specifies CSVAGQMNTEAFF.

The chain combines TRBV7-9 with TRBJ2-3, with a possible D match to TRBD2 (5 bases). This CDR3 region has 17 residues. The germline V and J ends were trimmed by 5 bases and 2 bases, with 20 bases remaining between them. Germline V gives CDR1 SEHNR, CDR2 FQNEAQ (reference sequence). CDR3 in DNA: TGTGCCAGCAGCCGCGAAATTGGGAGTACCCTCACAGATACGCAGTATTTT. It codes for CASSREIGSTLTDTQYF. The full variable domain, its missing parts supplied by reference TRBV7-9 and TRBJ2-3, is DTGVSQNPRHKITKRGQNVTFRCDPISEHNRLYWYRQTLGQGPEFLTYFQNEAQLEKSRLLSDRFSAERPKGSFSTLEIQRTEQGDSAMYLCASSREIGSTLTDTQYFGPGTRLTVL.

CDR3 sequence reads: CASSFSGSMGGGNEQFF. The CDR3 DNA follows: TGTGCCAGCAGCTTTAGCGGGAGCATGGGGGGCGGCAATGAGCAGTTCTTC. The J gene is TRBJ2-1, the V gene TRBV7-6, with 9 bases fitting TRBD2. CDR1 is SGHVS, CDR2 FNYEAQ, per germline. The trim removed 3 bases at V and 6 bases at J, leaving 12 bases unmatched. The CDR3 runs to 17 residues.